The 20 T cell receptor beta chains given below trace back to one sample, sequenced in a study of technical replicates of blood from a few donors. Some clones are missing from TCRdb's copy, which holds only in-frame ones; the method was immunoSEQ multiplex PCR. The table has more than 70,000 clones, 75% to 95% seen once. The sample consisted of T cells isolated from PBMCs. The source is a human donor in good health.

In DNA, the CDR3 is TGCGCCAGCAGCTTTGAGACAGGGGATCAGCCCCAGCATTTT. Its translation: CASSFETGDQPQHF. This chain joins TRBV5-1 and TRBJ1-5, with 8 bases identical to TRBD1. Germline V lookup: CDR1 SGHRS, CDR2 YFSETQ. The CDR3 contains 14 residues. V was clipped by 2 bases and J by 5 bases; unmatched bases: 3.

The chain employs TRBV4-1 and TRBJ2-6, with 7 bases matching TRBD1. Germline CDR1 and CDR2: MGHRA and YSYEKL. V lost 1 base and J lost 0; bases outside the gene matches: 12. CDR3 size: 20 residues. CDR3 coding DNA: TGCGCCAGCAGCCAAGGACAGGGTAGGGGATTCTTCTCTGGGGCCAACGTCCTGACTTTC. It is translated as CASSQGQGRGFFSGANVLTF.

The chain joins TRBV19 to TRBJ1-6, with 8 bases matching TRBD1. V lost 5 bases and J lost 10; bases outside the gene matches: 16. Germline V lookup: CDR1 LNHDA, CDR2 SQIVND (reference sequence). The CDR3 length is 17 residues. The CDR3 nucleotides read TGTGCCAGTAGTTCCCGGACAGGGAGAGGGTTGGAATCACCCCTCCACTTT. It specifies CASSSRTGRGLESPLHF.

The chain combines TRBV5-1 with TRBJ1-1, with TRBD1 matching over 9 bases. The ends lost 4 bases at V and 7 bases at J; junction bases unmatched: 5. Germline V lookup: CDR1 SGHRS, CDR2 YFSETQ. This CDR3 comprises 13 residues. The CDR3 reads CASSRGQGDEAFF. Here the CDR3 DNA reads TGCGCCAGCAGCAGGGGACAGGGAGATGAAGCTTTCTTT.

This sequence joins TRBV28 and TRBJ1-5; possibly TRBD1 for D (5 bases). CDR1 MDHEN and CDR2 SYDVKM come from the germline V gene. V gave up 6 bases and J gave up 0 bases, with 12 bases separating them. This CDR3 comprises 15 residues. The CDR3 DNA reads TGTGCCAGCAGGAGACAGTTTAATAGCAATCAGCCCCAGCATTTT. As protein: CASRRQFNSNQPQHF.

V and J are TRBV29-1 and TRBJ2-7, with D maybe TRBD1 (6 bases). The CDR3 has 12 residues. Per germline, CDR1 SQVTM and CDR2 ANQGSEA. The germline V and J ends were trimmed by 6 bases and 0 bases, with 9 bases remaining between them. The CDR3 DNA follows: TGCAGCGTCAGGACAGTCTCCTACGAGCAGTACTTC. Translation: CSVRTVSYEQYF.

As concerns this clone: The sample has other DNA sequences that encode this CDR3 too. CDR3 sequence: CASSLGAYEQYF. CDR3 nucleotide sequence: TGTGCCAGCAGCTTAGGAGCTTACGAGCAGTACTTC. The chain carries TRBV7-9 and TRBJ2-7; D is unresolved. CDR1 is SEHNR and CDR2 is FQNEAQ in the germline V gene (reference sequence). V lost 1 base to trimming and J lost 4 bases, with 5 bases between them. The CDR3 spans 12 residues.

The CDR3 DNA sequence: TGCAGTGCTCGCGGGCAAGAGACCCAGTACTTC. Amino acids: CSARGQETQYF. V and J are TRBV20-1 and TRBJ2-5; possibly TRBD2 for D (5 bases). The germline CDR1 and CDR2 sequences are DFQATT and SNEGSKA (reference sequence). V was clipped by 5 bases and J by 2 bases, with 6 bases between them. This CDR3 comprises 11 residues.

This sequence joins TRBV19 and TRBJ1-2; a possible D gene is TRBD1 (6 bases). The germline V and J ends were trimmed by 5 bases and 9 bases, with 22 bases remaining between them. The CDR3 is 15 amino acids. Germline-derived CDR1 and CDR2 are LNHDA and SQIVND (reference sequence). DNA for the CDR3: TGTGCCAGTAGTGAGTCTGAGGGCAGGGGCGCACGCTACACCTTC. As protein: CASSESEGRGARYTF.

The V gene is TRBV2, the J gene TRBJ1-5; 11 bases are shared with TRBD1. V gave up 4 bases and J gave up 5 bases; unmatched junction bases: 1. This CDR3 has 14 residues. CDR1 and CDR2 from the germline V gene are SNHLY and FYNNEI. The CDR3 is CASSGTGGDQPQHF. The CDR3 bases are TGTGCCAGCAGTGGGACAGGGGGCGATCAGCCCCAGCATTTT.

The rearrangement joins TRBV27 to TRBJ2-1; 10 bases are a match to TRBD2. The trim removed 5 bases at V and 7 bases at J, leaving 5 bases unmatched. CDR3 length: 14 amino acids. The germline V gene encodes CDR1 MNHEY and CDR2 SMNVEV (reference sequence). CDR3 residues: CASSASSGSNEQFF. The CDR3 bases are TGTGCCAGCAGTGCCTCTAGCGGGAGTAATGAGCAGTTCTTC.

The rearrangement joins TRBV14 to TRBJ2-3, with 11 bases fitting TRBD2. Per germline, CDR1 SGHDN and CDR2 FVKESK. Germline trimming cut 4 bases from V and 6 bases from J; bases unmatched to any gene: 9. There are 16 residues in the CDR3. The CDR3 loop is CASSLGLLAGVDTQYF. The CDR3 DNA reads as TGTGCCAGCAGCCTTGGCTTACTAGCGGGAGTGGATACGCAGTATTTT. Supplemented by reference TRBV14 and TRBJ2-3, the full variable domain reads EAGVTQFPSHSVIEKGQTVTLRCDPISGHDNLYWYRRVMGKEIKFLLHFVKESKQDESGMPNNRFLAERTGGTYSTLKVQPAELEDSGVYFCASSLGLLAGVDTQYFGPGTRLTVL.

J is TRBJ1-1 and V is TRBV10-1; D not resolved. Germline V lookup: CDR1 WNHNN, CDR2 SYGVQD (reference sequence). Trimming left V 5 bases short and J 5 bases short, with 9 bases between. The CDR3 runs 12 residues. The CDR3 loop reads CASSRGRTEAFF. The CDR3 nucleotides read TGCGCCAGCAGTCGAGGGAGAACTGAAGCTTTCTTT.

The chain carries TRBV19 and TRBJ2-3; D is possibly TRBD2 (6 bases). V was clipped by 5 bases and J by 5 bases, with 11 bases between them. CDR3 length equals 13 residues. Germline V gene lookup returns CDR1 LNHDA and CDR2 SQIVND (reference sequence). DNA for the CDR3: TGTGCCAGTAGTCCAGAGGGAGGAGATACGCAGTATTTT. Amino acids: CASSPEGGDTQYF.

The gene calls are TRBV6-1 and TRBJ2-7; tentatively, D is TRBD2 (5 bases). V lost 6 bases, J lost 3 bases, and 18 bases lay in between. The CDR3 length is 15 residues. The germline CDR1 and CDR2 sequences are MNHNS and SASEGT. The CDR3 nucleotides are TGTGCCAGCAGCCGCACTGGTTCTGAGGGCTACGAGCAGTACTTC. It translates to CASSRTGSEGYEQYF.

The V gene is TRBV6-1, the J gene TRBJ1-4, with 7 bases lining up with TRBD1. V shed 8 bases, J shed 5 bases, and the junction held 11 bases outside the gene matches. The germline CDR1 and CDR2 sequences are MNHNS and SASEGT. The CDR3 runs to 15 residues. CDR3 DNA sequence: TGTGCCAGCCGAAACTCGGGACAGTCAAATGAAAAACTGTTTTTT. It yields the protein CASRNSGQSNEKLFF.

This clone has a single count. The chain uses TRBV12-5 and TRBJ1-2; no clear D gene. Germline V lookup: CDR1 LGHNT, CDR2 FRNRAP. V was cut by 4 bases and J by 2 bases, with 17 bases left in between. The CDR3 contains 16 residues. CDR3 in DNA: TGTGCTAGTGGTTCGCACGGAAGGACTATAAACTATGGCTACACCTTC. It specifies CASGSHGRTINYGYTF.

The DNA for the CDR3 is TGTGCTAGTGGTTTGTTTGGCGGGGTGGGCACAGATACGCAGTATTTT. Translating gives CASGLFGGVGTDTQYF. V and J are TRBV12-5 and TRBJ2-3; D is possibly TRBD2 (6 bases). Trimming took 2 bases from V and 1 from J, leaving 13 bases between them. From germline, CDR1 is LGHNT and CDR2 FRNRAP. CDR3 length: 16 amino acids.

J is TRBJ2-3 and V is TRBV5-6, with TRBD2 matching 10 bases. The CDR3 has 16 residues. Germline V lookup: CDR1 SGHDT, CDR2 YYEEEE. V shed 1 base, J shed 6 bases, and the junction held 8 bases outside the gene matches. The CDR3 DNA is TGTGCCAGCAGCTTGATGTTGGCTAGCGGGAGCGATACGCAGTATTTT. This encodes CASSLMLASGSDTQYF.

The chain links TRBV5-6 to TRBJ1-6, with D possibly being TRBD1 (5 bases). The ends were cut back, 4 bases at V and 7 bases at J, with 18 bases in the middle. CDR3 length: 16 residues. Germline V gives CDR1 SGHDT, CDR2 YYEEEE. CDR3 in amino acids: CASSGHRGGGNSPLHF. For the CDR3, the DNA is TGTGCCAGCAGCGGACACCGTGGGGGGGGGAATTCACCCCTCCACTTT.